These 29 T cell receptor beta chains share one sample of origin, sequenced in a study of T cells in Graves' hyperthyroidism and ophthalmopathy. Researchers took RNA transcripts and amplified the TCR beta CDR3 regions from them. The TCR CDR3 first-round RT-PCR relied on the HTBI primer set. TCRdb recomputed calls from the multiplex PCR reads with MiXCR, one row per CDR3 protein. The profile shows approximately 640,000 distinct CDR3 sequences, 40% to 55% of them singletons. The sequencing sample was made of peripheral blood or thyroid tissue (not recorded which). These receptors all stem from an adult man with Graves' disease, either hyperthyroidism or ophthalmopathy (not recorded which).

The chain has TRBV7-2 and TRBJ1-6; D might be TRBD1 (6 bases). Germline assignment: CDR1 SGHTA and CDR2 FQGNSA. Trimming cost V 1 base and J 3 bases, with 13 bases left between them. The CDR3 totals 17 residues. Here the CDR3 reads CASSLVFGDNYNSPLHF. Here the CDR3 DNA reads TGTGCCAGCAGCTTAGTGTTCGGGGACAACTATAATTCACCCCTCCACTTT.

The CDR3 loop is CASSLTGGQSPLHF. In DNA, the CDR3 is TGTGCCAGCAGCCTAACCGGGGGCCAATCACCCCTCCACTTT. The chain employs TRBV9 and TRBJ1-6, with D perhaps matching TRBD1 (6 bases). Per the germline V gene, CDR1 is SGDLS and CDR2 is YYNGEE. V was trimmed by 4 bases and J by 10 bases, leaving 15 bases between them. This CDR3 has 14 amino acids.

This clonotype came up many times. As DNA, the CDR3 is TGCAGCGTTGAAGATCCGGCGGTGAACACTGAAGCTTTCTTT. The encoded protein is CSVEDPAVNTEAFF. The chain has TRBV29-1 and TRBJ1-1; D ambiguous. In germline, CDR1 is SQVTM, CDR2 ANQGSEA. The V end lost 0 bases, the J end lost 0 bases, and 8 bases lay between the germline ends. The CDR3 runs to 14 residues.

CDR3 sequence: CASSQYVLGANYGYTF. As DNA, the CDR3 is TGCGCCAGCAGCCAATATGTGTTGGGGGCCAACTATGGCTACACCTTC. The chain is built from TRBV10-1 and TRBJ1-2; a possible D gene is TRBD1 (6 bases). The length of the CDR3 is 16 residues. V was shortened by 6 bases and J by 2 bases, with 19 bases between the two germline ends. Germline V gives CDR1 WNHNN, CDR2 SYGVQD (reference sequence).

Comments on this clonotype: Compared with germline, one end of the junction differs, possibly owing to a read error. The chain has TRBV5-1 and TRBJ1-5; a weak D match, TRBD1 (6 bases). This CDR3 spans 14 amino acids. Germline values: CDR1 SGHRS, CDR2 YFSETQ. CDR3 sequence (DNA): TGCGCCAGCAGCTTGGCGGGGGCCGGGCAGCCCCAGCGTTTT. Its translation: CASSLAGAGQPQRF.

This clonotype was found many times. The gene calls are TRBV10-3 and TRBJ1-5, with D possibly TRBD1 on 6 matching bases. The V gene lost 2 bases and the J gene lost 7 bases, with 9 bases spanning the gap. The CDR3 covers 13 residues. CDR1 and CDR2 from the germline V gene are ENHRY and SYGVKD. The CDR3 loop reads CAISETQGQPQHF. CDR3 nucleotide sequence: TGTGCCATCAGTGAGACGCAGGGGCAGCCCCAGCATTTT.

CDR3 region: CASSETGTGSYEQYF. Here the CDR3 DNA reads TGTGCCAGCAGTGAAACCGGGACAGGCTCCTACGAGCAGTACTTC. This sequence joins TRBV5-4 and TRBJ2-7; TRBD1 agrees at 8 bases. V gave up 5 bases and J gave up 0 bases; unmatched junction bases: 7. CDR1 is SGHNT, CDR2 YYREEE, per germline (reference sequence). The CDR3 spans 15 residues.

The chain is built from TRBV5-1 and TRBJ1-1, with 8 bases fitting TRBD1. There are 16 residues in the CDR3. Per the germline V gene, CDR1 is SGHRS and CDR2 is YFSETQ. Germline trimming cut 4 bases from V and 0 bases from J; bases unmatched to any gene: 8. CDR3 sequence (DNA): TGCGCCAGCAGCAGGACAGGGAGGGGAATGAACACTGAAGCTTTCTTT. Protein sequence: CASSRTGRGMNTEAFF.

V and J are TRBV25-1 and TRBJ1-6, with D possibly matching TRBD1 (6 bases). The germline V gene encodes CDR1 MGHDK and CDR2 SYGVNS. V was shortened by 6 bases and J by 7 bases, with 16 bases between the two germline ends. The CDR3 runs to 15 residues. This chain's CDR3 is CASSQEGGHNSPLHF. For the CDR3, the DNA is TGTGCCAGCAGCCAAGAAGGGGGACACAATTCACCCCTCCACTTT. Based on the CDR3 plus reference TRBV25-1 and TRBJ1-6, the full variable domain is EADIYQTPRYLVIGTGKKITLECSQTMGHDKMYWYQQDPGMELHLIHYSYGVNSTEKGDLSSESTVSRIRTEHFPLTLESARPSHTSQYLCASSQEGGHNSPLHFGNGTRLTVT.

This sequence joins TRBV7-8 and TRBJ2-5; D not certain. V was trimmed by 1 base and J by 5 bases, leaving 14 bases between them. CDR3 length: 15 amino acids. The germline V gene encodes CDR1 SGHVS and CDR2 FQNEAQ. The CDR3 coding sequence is TGTGCCAGCAGCTTAGATTCGGCCTCGGGCGAGACCCAGTACTTC. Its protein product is CASSLDSASGETQYF.

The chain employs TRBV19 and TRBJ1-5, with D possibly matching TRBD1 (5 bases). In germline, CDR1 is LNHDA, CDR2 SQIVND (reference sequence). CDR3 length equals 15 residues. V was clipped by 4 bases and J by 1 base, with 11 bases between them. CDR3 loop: CASSKMGTSNQPQHF. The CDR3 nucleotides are TGTGCCAGTAGTAAAATGGGGACCAGCAATCAGCCCCAGCATTTT.

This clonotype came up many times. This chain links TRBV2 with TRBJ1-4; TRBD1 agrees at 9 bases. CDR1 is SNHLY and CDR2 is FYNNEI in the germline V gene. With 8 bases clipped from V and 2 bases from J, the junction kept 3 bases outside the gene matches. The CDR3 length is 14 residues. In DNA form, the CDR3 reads TGTGCCAGCGGTGGACAGGGGACTAATGAAAAACTGTTTTTT. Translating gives CASGGQGTNEKLFF.

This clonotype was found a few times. The CDR3 DNA follows: TGCGCCAGCAGCCAAGTTACAGGGTACGATGGCTACACCTTC. Its translation is CASSQVTGYDGYTF. This chain joins TRBV4-1 and TRBJ1-2, with D perhaps TRBD1 (6 bases). Germline lookup yields CDR1 MGHRA and CDR2 YSYEKL. The CDR3 contains 14 residues. V lost 1 base to trimming and J lost 6 bases, with 12 bases between them.

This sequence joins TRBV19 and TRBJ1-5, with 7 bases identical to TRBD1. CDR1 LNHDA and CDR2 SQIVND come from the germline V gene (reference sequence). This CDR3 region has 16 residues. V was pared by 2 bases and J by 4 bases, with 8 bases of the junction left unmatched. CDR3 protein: CASSISAGGWNQPQHF. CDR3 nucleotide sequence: TGTGCCAGTAGTATATCCGCAGGGGGGTGGAATCAGCCCCAGCATTTT. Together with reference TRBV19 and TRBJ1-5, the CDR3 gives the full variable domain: DGGITQSPKYLFRKEGQNVTLSCEQNLNHDAMYWYRQDPGQGLRLIYYSQIVNDFQKGDIAEGYSVSREKKESFPLTVTSAQKNPTAFYLCASSISAGGWNQPQHFGDGTRLSIL.

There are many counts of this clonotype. The CDR3 reads CASSPQEMGNQPQHF. The CDR3 DNA is TGTGCCAGCAGTCCCCAGGAGATGGGCAATCAGCCCCAGCATTTT. The rearrangement uses TRBV2 and TRBJ1-5; D is uncertain. V lost 5 bases, J lost 2 bases, and 13 bases lay in between. Germline-derived CDR1 and CDR2 are SNHLY and FYNNEI. There are 15 residues in the CDR3.

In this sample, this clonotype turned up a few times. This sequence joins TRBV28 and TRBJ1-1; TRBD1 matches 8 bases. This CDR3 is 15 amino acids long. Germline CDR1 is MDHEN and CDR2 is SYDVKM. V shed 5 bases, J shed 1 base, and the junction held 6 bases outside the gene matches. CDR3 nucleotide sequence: TGTGCCAGCAGTAGTTGGACAGGGCCGAACACTGAAGCTTTCTTT. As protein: CASSSWTGPNTEAFF.

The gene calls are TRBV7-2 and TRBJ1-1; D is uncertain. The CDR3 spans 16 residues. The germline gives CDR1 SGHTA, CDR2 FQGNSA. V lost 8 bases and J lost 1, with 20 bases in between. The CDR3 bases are TGTGCCAGCTCACCATTGGGTGCTCCTAAGAACACTGAAGCTTTCTTT. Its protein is CASSPLGAPKNTEAFF.

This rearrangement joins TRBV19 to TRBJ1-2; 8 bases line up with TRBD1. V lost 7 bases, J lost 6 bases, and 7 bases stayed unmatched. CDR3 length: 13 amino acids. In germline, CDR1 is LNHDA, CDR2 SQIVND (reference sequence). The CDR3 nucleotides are TGTGCCAGTACCCTCTGGACAGGGAATGGCTACACCTTC. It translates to CASTLWTGNGYTF.

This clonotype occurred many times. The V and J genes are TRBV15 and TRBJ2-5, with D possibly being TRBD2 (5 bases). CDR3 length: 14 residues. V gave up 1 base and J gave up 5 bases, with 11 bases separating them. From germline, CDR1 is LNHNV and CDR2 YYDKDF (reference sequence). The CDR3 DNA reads TGTGCCACCAGCAGAGTGGAGCCGGGGGAGACCCAGTACTTC. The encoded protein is CATSRVEPGETQYF.

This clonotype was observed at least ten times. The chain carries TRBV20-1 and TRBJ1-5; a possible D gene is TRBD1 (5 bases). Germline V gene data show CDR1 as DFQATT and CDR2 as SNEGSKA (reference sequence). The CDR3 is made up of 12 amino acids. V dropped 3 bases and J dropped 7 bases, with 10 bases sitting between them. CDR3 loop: CSASSQGQPQHF. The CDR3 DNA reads TGCAGTGCTAGTTCGCAGGGACAGCCCCAGCATTTT.

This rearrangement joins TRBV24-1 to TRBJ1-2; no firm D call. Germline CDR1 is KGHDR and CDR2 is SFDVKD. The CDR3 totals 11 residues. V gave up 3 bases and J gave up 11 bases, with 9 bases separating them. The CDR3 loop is CATSDPTGYTF. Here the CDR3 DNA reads TGTGCCACCAGTGATCCGACTGGTTACACCTTC.

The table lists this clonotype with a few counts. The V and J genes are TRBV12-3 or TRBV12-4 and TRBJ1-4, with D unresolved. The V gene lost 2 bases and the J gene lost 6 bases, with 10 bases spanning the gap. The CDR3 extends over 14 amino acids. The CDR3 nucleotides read TGTGCCAGCAGTTTACGGGGTGGACATGAAAAACTGTTTTTT. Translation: CASSLRGGHEKLFF.

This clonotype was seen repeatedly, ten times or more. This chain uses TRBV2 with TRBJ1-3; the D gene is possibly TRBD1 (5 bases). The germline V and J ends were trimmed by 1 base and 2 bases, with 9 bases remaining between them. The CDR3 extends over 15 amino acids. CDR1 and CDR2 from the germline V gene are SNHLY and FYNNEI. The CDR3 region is CASSEGGLTGNTIYF. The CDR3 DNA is TGTGCCAGCAGTGAAGGGGGGTTGACTGGAAACACCATATATTTT.

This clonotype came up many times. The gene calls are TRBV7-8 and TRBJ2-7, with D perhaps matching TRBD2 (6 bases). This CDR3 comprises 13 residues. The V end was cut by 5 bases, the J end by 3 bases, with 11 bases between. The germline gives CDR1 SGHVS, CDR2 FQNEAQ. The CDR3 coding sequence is TGTGCCAGCAGCCAGACCGGGGGCTACGAGCAGTACTTC. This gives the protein CASSQTGGYEQYF.

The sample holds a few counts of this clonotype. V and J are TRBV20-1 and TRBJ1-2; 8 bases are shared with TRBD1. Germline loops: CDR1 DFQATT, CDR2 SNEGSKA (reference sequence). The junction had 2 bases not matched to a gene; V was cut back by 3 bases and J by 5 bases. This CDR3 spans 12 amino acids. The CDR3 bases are TGCAGTGCTAGGCAGGGGGCTTATGGCTACACCTTC. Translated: CSARQGAYGYTF.

The CDR3 nucleotides are TGTGCTAAGGAGGGGTTCGGTGTCTCCTACGAGCAGTACTTC. Protein product: CAKEGFGVSYEQYF. The chain joins TRBV25-1 to TRBJ2-7, with D possibly being TRBD2 (6 bases). The V gene's germline CDR1 is MGHDK and CDR2 SYGVNS. The CDR3 is 14 residues long.

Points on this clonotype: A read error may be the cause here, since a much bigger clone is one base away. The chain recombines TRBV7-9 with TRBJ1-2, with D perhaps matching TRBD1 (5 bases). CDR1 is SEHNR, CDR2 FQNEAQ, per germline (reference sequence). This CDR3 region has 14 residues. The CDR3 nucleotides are TGTGCCGGCAGCTTTAACCCGGGGGGCTATGGCTACACCTTC. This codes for CAGSFNPGGYGYTF.

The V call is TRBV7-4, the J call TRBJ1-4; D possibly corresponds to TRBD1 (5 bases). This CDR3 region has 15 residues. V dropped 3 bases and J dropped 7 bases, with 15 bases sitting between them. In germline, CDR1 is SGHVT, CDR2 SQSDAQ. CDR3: CASSFTGGKGEKLFF. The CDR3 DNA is TGTGCCAGCAGCTTTACTGGGGGGAAGGGTGAAAAACTGTTTTTT.

The CDR3 region has the DNA TGTGCCAGCAGCCAAGGGGAGCCCGAGACGGAAGCTTTCTTT. It is translated as CASSQGEPETEAFF. The V call is TRBV11-1, the J call TRBJ1-1; D is perhaps TRBD1 (5 bases). Germline V gene sequence: CDR1 SGHAT, CDR2 FQDESV (reference sequence). V was clipped by 5 bases and J by 8 bases, with 18 bases between them. This CDR3 is built from 14 residues.